The rows below give T cell receptor beta chains drawn from one sample of a study of post-analysis software for immune sequencing data. Via MiXCR, TCRdb re-called the PCR reads, giving one row per CDR3 protein. The table lists some 690,000 distinct CDR3 sequences, roughly three fifths of them singletons. Material: blood. Every receptor here comes from a girl aged 2-10 years with multiple sclerosis. Both conserved end residues are part of each CDR3. D genes are given only for firm matches. Some rows mark clone size as missing; the rest say once, few, many or name a class of expanded clone.

>TRBV29-1|NA|NA|TRBJ2-5
CSVRRAIQETQYF
TGCAGCGTTCGACGGGCGATACAAGAGACCCAGTACTTC
>TRBV11-2|NA|NA|TRBJ2-6
CASRGLFSGANVLTF
TGTGCCAGCAGGGGCCTGTTCTCTGGGGCCAACGTCCTGACTTTC
>TRBV12-3/TRBV12-4|TRBD1|few|TRBJ2-1
CASSPGQGDNEQFF
TGTGCCAGCAGCCCGGGACAGGGGGACAATGAGCAGTTCTTC
>TRBV5-1|TRBD1|many|TRBJ2-1
CASSGQGTYNEQFF
TGCGCCAGCAGCGGACAGGGGACCTACAATGAGCAGTTCTTC
>TRBV29-1|NA|few|TRBJ2-3
CSVIAASSTDTQYF
TGCAGCGTTATAGCGGCTTCTAGCACAGATACGCAGTATTTT
>TRBV29-1|NA|NA|TRBJ2-1
CSVEDLRGQFF
TGCAGCGTTGAAGATCTAAGAGGGCAGTTCTTC
>TRBV12-3/TRBV12-4|NA|NA|TRBJ1-5
CASSFPGPGNQPQHF
TGTGCCAGCAGTTTCCCGGGGCCGGGCAATCAGCCCCAGCATTTT
>TRBV13|TRBD1|NA|TRBJ2-5
CASSLQGQTQYF
TGTGCCAGCAGCCTACAGGGGCAGACCCAGTACTTC
>TRBV7-9|NA|NA|TRBJ2-5
CASSLPGGLSRETQYF
TGTGCCAGCAGCTTACCGGGGGGCCTCTCCCGAGAGACCCAGTACTTC
>TRBV9|NA|NA|TRBJ2-5
CASSAQNQETQYF
TGTGCCAGCAGCGCGCAAAACCAAGAGACCCAGTACTTC
>TRBV20-1|NA|NA|TRBJ2-4
CSAETGQKNIQYF
TGCAGTGCAGAAACGGGTCAGAAAAACATTCAGTACTTC
>TRBV9|NA|NA|TRBJ2-1
CASSVEPPEGLLSYNEQFF
TGTGCCAGCAGCGTAGAGCCCCCGGAGGGGCTATTATCCTACAATGAGCAGTTCTTC
>TRBV5-1|NA|once|TRBJ1-1
CASSPTGRGDVAFF
TGCGCCAGCAGCCCTACAGGGAGAGGGGATGTAGCTTTCTTT
>TRBV7-2|NA|NA|TRBJ1-6
CASSLGTPIPSPSPLHF
TGTGCCAGCAGCTTAGGTACTCCCATACCGAGTCCTTCACCCCTCCACTTT
>TRBV5-5|NA|NA|TRBJ2-5
CASSLAPGLSIETQYF
TGTGCCAGCAGCTTGGCCCCAGGGCTGAGTATAGAGACCCAGTACTTC
>TRBV6-2/TRBV6-3|NA|few|TRBJ2-1
CASRPLGLATYNEQFF
TGTGCCAGCAGACCCCTTGGGCTAGCGACATACAATGAGCAGTTCTTC
>TRBV9|TRBD2|NA|TRBJ2-5
CASSVGGLAGAGETQYF
TGTGCCAGCAGCGTAGGAGGACTAGCGGGGGCAGGGGAGACCCAGTACTTC
>TRBV20-1|TRBD2|NA|TRBJ2-1
CSAMRGDSYDEQFF
TGCAGTGCTATGCGGGGGGACTCCTACGATGAGCAGTTCTTC
>TRBV12-3/TRBV12-4|NA|NA|TRBJ1-2
CASSLVQGTYGYTF
TGTGCCAGCAGTTTAGTACAGGGAACCTATGGCTACACCTTC
>TRBV18|NA|NA|TRBJ2-3
CASSPPLISDTQYF
TGTGCCAGCTCACCACCTCTAATCTCAGATACGCAGTATTTT
>TRBV5-1|NA|NA|TRBJ2-3
CASSLARVGGTDTQYF
TGCGCCAGCAGCTTGGCGAGGGTCGGAGGCACAGATACGCAGTATTTT
>TRBV6-6|TRBD1|NA|TRBJ1-5
CASSDGQGHQPQHF
TGTGCCAGCAGCGACGGACAGGGCCATCAGCCCCAGCATTTT
>TRBV10-1|TRBD2|few|TRBJ2-3
CASSESTAGGGDTQYF
TGCGCCAGCAGTGAGTCAACAGCGGGAGGGGGAGATACGCAGTATTTT